The T cell receptor beta chain described here comes from a study of T cell repertoires in cytomegalovirus infection. About the study: Public TCR beta signatures marked donors with CMV infection and the matching HLA.

The V gene end was trimmed by 6 bases and the J gene end by 5 bases; junction bases not matched to a gene: 8. This CDR3 region has 14 residues. CDR1 and CDR2 (germline): MNHEY, SMNVEV (reference sequence). TCRdb called the reads again in MiXCR, with one record for every CDR3 protein. The table includes over 120,000 distinct CDR3 sequences, more than 30% detected once. In this sample, this clonotype turned up a few times. The antigen is unknown. Here the sequenced sample was CD8+ T cells from cultured PBMCs, taken from culture after CMV antigen stimulation. The J gene is TRBJ1-1, the V gene TRBV27; 8 bases line up with TRBD1. The sequence derives from a human donor in good health (CMV status not recorded). Some clones in this sample may be carry-over from other donors' samples. The CDR3 nucleotides read TGTGCCAGCAGCCCTAGACAGGGGACGACTGAAGCTTTCTTT. Translated: CASSPRQGTTEAFF.